This TCR beta chain was obtained from a study of T cells in Graves' hyperthyroidism and ophthalmopathy. It was RNA transcripts that yielded the amplified TCR beta CDR3 regions. An initial round of RT-PCR targeting the TCR CDR3 relied on the HTBI primer set. Each CDR3 protein is one row after TCRdb ran MiXCR on the multiplex PCR reads. The table has about half a million distinct CDR3 sequences, around 21% seen once. Patients counted as stable if ophthalmopathy did not develop within 18 months. Together with thyroid ultrasound, orbital computed tomography, serum thyroxine and TRAb, clinical symptoms were used for diagnoses. Germline CDR1 is GTSNPN and CDR2 is SVGIG (reference sequence). V was clipped by 4 bases and J by 6 bases; unmatched bases: 4. This CDR3 is 13 amino acids long. This clonotype was found many times.

This receptor was taken from a man aged 18 to 29 with Graves' hyperthyroidism. The chain is built from TRBV30 and TRBJ1-2; 11 bases are shared with TRBD1. Sequenced input: blood. This chain's CDR3 is CAWMDRGLNGYTF. The CDR3 DNA sequence: TGTGCCTGGATGGACAGGGGGCTCAATGGCTACACCTTC.